This T cell receptor (beta chain) was sequenced for a study of cytomegalovirus exposure and HLA in healthy donors. Study summary: A preliminary data release comprised approximately 85 million unique TCRs obtained from HLA-typed donors.

The PCR was carried out with 60 Vbeta primers and 13 Jbeta primers. TCRdb's table, derived via immunoSEQ multiplex PCR, lists solely in-frame clones and lacks some. The table has 150,000 to 200,000 clones, roughly 90% seen once; the top ten hold around 0.99%. Participants comprised healthy donors of bone marrow. Losses at the gene ends were 0 bases for V and 5 bases for J; bases not matched to a gene: 4. There are 15 residues in the CDR3. Germline V gene lookup returns CDR1 MNHNY and CDR2 SVGAGI (reference sequence). Sequencing used PBMCs. This clonotype originated in a boy younger than 10 in good health and CMV-seronegative. This chain uses TRBV6-6 with TRBJ1-1; 9 bases map to TRBD1. In DNA form, the CDR3 reads TGTGCCAGCAGTTACTCACGACAGGGGGGGACTGAAGCTTTCTTT. Translated, it gives CASSYSRQGGTEAFF.